This T cell receptor beta chain originates from a study of cytomegalovirus exposure and HLA in healthy donors. Study results and caveats: Sequencing depth roughly uniform across donors was assumed in presence/absence analyses. HLA alleles showed associations with approximately 15,000 TCR beta sequences in a later analysis, at a 0.05 false discovery rate.

As regards this clone: Its antigen is not identified. Other nucleotide sequences from this sample produce the same CDR3.

PCR was performed using 60 Vbeta and 13 Jbeta primers. TCRdb's copy holds only in-frame clones and misses some; the assay was immunoSEQ multiplex PCR. In the table there are about 160,000 clones, around three quarters of which are singletons. The donors gave bone marrow, and they were healthy. V was cut by 5 bases and J by 7 bases, with 9 bases left in between. CDR1 and CDR2 from the germline V gene are LNHDA and SQIVND (reference sequence). This CDR3 has 12 residues. The source of this sequence is a woman between 40 and 50 years old in good health and CMV-seronegative. Sequenced: PBMCs. This chain joins TRBV19 and TRBJ2-1; TRBD1 is a possible D gene (6 bases). In DNA form, the CDR3 reads TGTGCCAGTAGTCTACAGGGAAATGAGCAGTTCTTC. Encoded protein: CASSLQGNEQFF.